The rows below give T cell receptor beta chains drawn from one sample of a study of T cell repertoires in cytomegalovirus infection. No antigens are known for them. TCRdb analysed the reads with MiXCR anew, one entry per CDR3 protein. The sample consists of some 350,000 distinct CDR3 sequences, about 34% of them appearing once. The input for sequencing was cultured PBMCs, taken from culture after CMV antigen stimulation. These receptor sequences come from a human donor in good health (CMV status not recorded). Some clones in this sample may be carry-over from other donors' samples. CDR3s include the opening cysteine and the closing phenylalanine or tryptophan. D genes are given only for firm matches. Size is omitted from some rows. Given values are once, few, many or a class for expanded clones.

CDR3nt: TGTACCAGCAGCCCCGGGACAGATAATTCACCCCTCCACTTT
CDR3aa: CTSSPGTDNSPLHF
j_gene: TRBJ1-6
d_gene: TRBD1
len: 14
v_gene: TRBV7-2
abundance: -

CDR3nt: TGCAGTGCTAGGGGGCAGGGCACAGATACGCAGTATTTT
CDR3aa: CSARGQGTDTQYF
j_gene: TRBJ2-3
d_gene: -
len: 13
v_gene: TRBV20-1
abundance: -

CDR3nt: TGTGCCAGCCGGGATTTTAAGGAGCAGTTCTTC
CDR3aa: CASRDFKEQFF
j_gene: TRBJ2-1
d_gene: -
len: 11
v_gene: TRBV6-5
abundance: -

CDR3nt: TGTGCCAGCAGCAGACTAGCGGGAGAGTGGGAGCAGTTCTTC
CDR3aa: CASSRLAGEWEQFF
j_gene: TRBJ2-1
d_gene: TRBD2
len: 14
v_gene: TRBV6-2/TRBV6-3
abundance: few

CDR3nt: TGTGCCAGCAGTCGACTAGCGGGAAAGGGCGAGCAGTACTTC
CDR3aa: CASSRLAGKGEQYF
j_gene: TRBJ2-7
d_gene: TRBD2
len: 14
v_gene: TRBV6-2/TRBV6-3
abundance: -

CDR3nt: TGTGCCAGCAGCTCACGGACCCCCCAAGAGACCCAGTACTTC
CDR3aa: CASSSRTPQETQYF
j_gene: TRBJ2-5
d_gene: -
len: 14
v_gene: TRBV7-2
abundance: -

CDR3nt: TGTGCCAGCAGCTTGGATCGGACGGTTCGGAAGCAGTTCTTC
CDR3aa: CASSLDRTVRKQFF
j_gene: TRBJ2-1
d_gene: -
len: 14
v_gene: TRBV5-6
abundance: few

CDR3nt: TGTGCCAGCAGCGTTAGGGGGGCGAAATACAATGAGCAGTTCTTC
CDR3aa: CASSVRGAKYNEQFF
j_gene: TRBJ2-1
d_gene: -
len: 15
v_gene: TRBV7-2
abundance: many

CDR3nt: TGTGCCAGCAGTGGAGACAGGGGTGGGCACACTGAAGCTTTCTTT
CDR3aa: CASSGDRGGHTEAFF
j_gene: TRBJ1-1
d_gene: TRBD1
len: 15
v_gene: TRBV6-6
abundance: few

CDR3nt: TGCAGTGCCGCCATACTAGCGATCCACGAGCAGTACTTC
CDR3aa: CSAAILAIHEQYF
j_gene: TRBJ2-7
d_gene: TRBD2
len: 13
v_gene: TRBV20-1
abundance: -

CDR3nt: TGTGCCAGCACGGACGTAAATAATTCACCCCTCCACTTT
CDR3aa: CASTDVNNSPLHF
j_gene: TRBJ1-6
d_gene: -
len: 13
v_gene: TRBV28
abundance: -

CDR3nt: TGTGCCAGCAGCGCGACCCAAAAGGAGGCAGTCCCAATAGCGGAAAAACTGTTTTTT
CDR3aa: CASSATQKEAVPIAEKLFF
j_gene: TRBJ1-4
d_gene: -
len: 19
v_gene: TRBV7-9
abundance: -

CDR3nt: TGTGCCATCAACTCCGGGACTAGCGCCCAAGAGACCCAGTACTTC
CDR3aa: CAINSGTSAQETQYF
j_gene: TRBJ2-5
d_gene: TRBD2
len: 15
v_gene: TRBV10-3
abundance: few

CDR3nt: TGTGCCAGCTCCAAAGAGGGGGAAGCAGAGGGCTACACCTTC
CDR3aa: CASSKEGEAEGYTF
j_gene: TRBJ1-2
d_gene: -
len: 14
v_gene: TRBV7-9
abundance: -

CDR3nt: TGCGCCAGCAGCCAAGGTCCAGGGGAACACACTGAAGCTTTCTTT
CDR3aa: CASSQGPGEHTEAFF
j_gene: TRBJ1-1
d_gene: -
len: 15
v_gene: TRBV4-3
abundance: few

CDR3nt: TGCGCCAGCAGCCAAGACGGGCGTATAGAAAACACTGAAGCTTTCTTT
CDR3aa: CASSQDGRIENTEAFF
j_gene: TRBJ1-1
d_gene: -
len: 16
v_gene: TRBV4-1
abundance: once

CDR3nt: TGTGCCAGCAGCTCACAGGGTACGGACACTGAAGCTTTCTTT
CDR3aa: CASSSQGTDTEAFF
j_gene: TRBJ1-1
d_gene: -
len: 14
v_gene: TRBV7-2
abundance: once

CDR3nt: TGCGCCAGCAGCTGGCCTCTGAGGGGTAGCGGGAGGGCCCCGGAGACCCAGTACTTC
CDR3aa: CASSWPLRGSGRAPETQYF
j_gene: TRBJ2-5
d_gene: TRBD2
len: 19
v_gene: TRBV5-1
abundance: -

CDR3nt: TGTGCCAGCACCAACACCAACCGTAGTTACTACGAGCAGTACTTC
CDR3aa: CASTNTNRSYYEQYF
j_gene: TRBJ2-7
d_gene: -
len: 15
v_gene: TRBV7-2
abundance: -

CDR3nt: TGTGCCATCAGTGAAGGCGGGCTAGCGACCTTTCAAGATACGCAGTATTTT
CDR3aa: CAISEGGLATFQDTQYF
j_gene: TRBJ2-3
d_gene: -
len: 17
v_gene: TRBV10-3
abundance: -

CDR3nt: TGTGCCAGTAGTATACCTGGCCAAAAGGGGCAGTTCTTC
CDR3aa: CASSIPGQKGQFF
j_gene: TRBJ2-1
d_gene: -
len: 13
v_gene: TRBV19
abundance: many

CDR3nt: TGTGCCAGCTCAAGATCAGGCATTGGTGAAAAACTGTTTTTT
CDR3aa: CASSRSGIGEKLFF
j_gene: TRBJ1-4
d_gene: -
len: 14
v_gene: TRBV18
abundance: -

CDR3nt: TGTGCCACCATTCACCCGAACACTGAAGCTTTCTTT
CDR3aa: CATIHPNTEAFF
j_gene: TRBJ1-1
d_gene: -
len: 12
v_gene: TRBV24-1
abundance: once

CDR3nt: TGTGCCAGCAGCCACGATAGCGGGAGGACAGATACGCAGTATTTT
CDR3aa: CASSHDSGRTDTQYF
j_gene: TRBJ2-3
d_gene: TRBD2
len: 15
v_gene: TRBV7-2
abundance: -

CDR3nt: TGTGCCAGCAGCCCGGGACAGGGAGGGTATGAAAAACTGTTTTTT
CDR3aa: CASSPGQGGYEKLFF
j_gene: TRBJ1-4
d_gene: TRBD1
len: 15
v_gene: TRBV7-6
abundance: few

CDR3nt: TGTGCCAGCAGCTTAGTGAGGGACTACAACAATGAGCAGTTCTTC
CDR3aa: CASSLVRDYNNEQFF
j_gene: TRBJ2-1
d_gene: TRBD2
len: 15
v_gene: TRBV7-2
abundance: -

CDR3nt: TGTGCCAGTCCGGGACTAGCGGGGGACTTACCGAGCACAGATACGCAGTATTTT
CDR3aa: CASPGLAGDLPSTDTQYF
j_gene: TRBJ2-3
d_gene: TRBD2
len: 18
v_gene: TRBV7-6
abundance: many

CDR3nt: TGTGCCAGCAGCCGCTCTGGGGCCAACGTCCTGACTTTC
CDR3aa: CASSRSGANVLTF
j_gene: TRBJ2-6
d_gene: -
len: 13
v_gene: TRBV14
abundance: many

CDR3nt: TGTGCCAGCAGACCCCTAGCGGGAGGCAAGACCCAGTACTTC
CDR3aa: CASRPLAGGKTQYF
j_gene: TRBJ2-5
d_gene: TRBD2
len: 14
v_gene: TRBV6-6
abundance: -

CDR3nt: TGTGCCAGCAGTTTACGGGGAGGCCTCTACTATGGCTACACCTTC
CDR3aa: CASSLRGGLYYGYTF
j_gene: TRBJ1-2
d_gene: -
len: 15
v_gene: TRBV28
abundance: -

CDR3nt: TGCGCCAGCAGCTTGGGAAGAGCGGGACACCGGGGCTACGAGCAGTACTTC
CDR3aa: CASSLGRAGHRGYEQYF
j_gene: TRBJ2-7
d_gene: -
len: 17
v_gene: TRBV5-1
abundance: -

CDR3nt: TGTGCCAGCACGAATACAGGCACGGCAACTCTGAACACTGAAGCTTTCTTT
CDR3aa: CASTNTGTATLNTEAFF
j_gene: TRBJ1-1
d_gene: -
len: 17
v_gene: TRBV7-9
abundance: few

CDR3nt: TGTGCCAGTAGTTCCGGATTTAGCACAGATACGCAGTATTTT
CDR3aa: CASSSGFSTDTQYF
j_gene: TRBJ2-3
d_gene: -
len: 14
v_gene: TRBV19
abundance: once

CDR3nt: TGTGCCAGCAGGCCCGACATCACGAACACCGGGGAGCTGTTTTTT
CDR3aa: CASRPDITNTGELFF
j_gene: TRBJ2-2
d_gene: -
len: 15
v_gene: TRBV7-6
abundance: few